A single sample gave rise to the 6 T cell receptor beta chains below, sequenced in a study of prognosis after radiotherapy for stage I lung cancer. Amplicons of TCR beta CDR3 were generated from genomic DNA by two-round multiplex PCR. For every TRBV and TRBJ gene, a specific primer was used in first-round PCR. TCRdb passed the multiplex PCR reads through MiXCR, listing each CDR3 protein once. Seen here are 45,000 to 70,000 distinct CDR3 sequences, around 27% observed once, and the top ten hold 6% to 9%. The sequencing used PBMCs, collected before or after stereotactic body radiation therapy (not recorded which). These receptors were obtained from a donor aged 50 or older with non-small cell lung cancer.

This clonotype was seen many times. The V and J genes are TRBV5-1 and TRBJ2-2; 10 bases agree with TRBD2. CDR1 and CDR2 from the germline V gene are SGHRS and YFSETQ. The CDR3 runs 17 residues. V lost 1 base and J lost 4; bases outside the gene matches: 7. The CDR3 loop is CASSLSAGGPGTGELFF. The CDR3 nucleotides are TGCGCCAGCAGCTTGTCAGCGGGGGGGCCTGGCACCGGGGAGCTGTTTTTT.

This clonotype occurred many times. The V and J genes are TRBV20-1 and TRBJ1-4, with a possible D match to TRBD1 (5 bases). Trimming shortened V by 6 bases and J by 7 bases, and 15 bases separated the two germline ends. CDR3 length: 13 residues. Germline V lookup: CDR1 DFQATT, CDR2 SNEGSKA (reference sequence). CDR3 coding DNA: TGCAGTGCCGTCGAGCGGGGCCGTGAAAAACTGTTTTTT. Translating gives CSAVERGREKLFF.

Ten or more counts support this clonotype. The chain employs TRBV5-4 and TRBJ2-1; 9 bases line up with TRBD2. From germline, CDR1 is SGHNT and CDR2 YYREEE (reference sequence). The CDR3 runs 15 residues. The ends lost 5 bases at V and 7 bases at J; junction bases unmatched: 10. CDR3 region: CASRPGTSSINEQFF. As DNA, the CDR3 is TGTGCCAGCAGACCCGGGACTAGCAGTATTAATGAGCAGTTCTTC.

This clonotype counts as medium-sized. The chain is built from TRBV6-2 or TRBV6-3 and TRBJ2-3; D unclear. This CDR3 spans 13 amino acids. Trimming pared 0 bases from V and 4 bases from J, leaving 5 bases between. The germline CDR1 and CDR2 sequences are MNHEY and SVGEGT. CDR3 sequence (DNA): TGTGCCAGCAGTTACTCTAGTTCAGATACGCAGTATTTT. Amino acid sequence: CASSYSSSDTQYF.

A remark on this clonotype: It is likely a read error: a sequence one base away is far more abundant. The chain uses TRBV6-1 and TRBJ2-2; D is perhaps TRBD1 or TRBD2 (5 bases each). The CDR3 length is 14 residues. V lost 7 bases and J lost 6, with 15 bases in between. The germline gives CDR1 MNHNS, CDR2 SASEGT. CDR3 residues: CASISSGTAGELFF. CDR3 DNA: TGTGCCAGCATTTCCTCAGGGACGGCCGGGGAGCTGTTTTTT.

This clonotype was detected many times. V gene TRBV19 combines with J gene TRBJ1-5; D is undetermined. V dropped 6 bases and J dropped 0 bases, with 15 bases sitting between them. Per the germline V gene, CDR1 is LNHDA and CDR2 is SQIVND (reference sequence). There are 16 residues in the CDR3. The CDR3 bases are TGTGCCAGTAGCCTCCAAGGTCCCAATAGCAATCAGCCCCAGCATTTT. It encodes CASSLQGPNSNQPQHF. Complete variable domain (other parts from reference TRBV19 and TRBJ1-5): DGGITQSPKYLFRKEGQNVTLSCEQNLNHDAMYWYRQDPGQGLRLIYYSQIVNDFQKGDIAEGYSVSREKKESFPLTVTSAQKNPTAFYLCASSLQGPNSNQPQHFGDGTRLSIL.